This T cell receptor beta chain was documented in a study of blood T cell repertoires in COVID-19. Sequencing used immunoSEQ multiplex PCR; TCRdb keeps in-frame clones, though not all of them. The repertoire holds under 250,000 clones, with around 88% as singletons. CDR1 and CDR2 (germline): MDHEN, SYDVKM. The CDR3 is 15 amino acids. Germline trimming cut 2 bases from V and 5 bases from J; bases unmatched to any gene: 7. The rearrangement joins TRBV28 to TRBJ1-2; 8 nucleotides match TRBD1. The sample was peripheral blood. The sequence was obtained from a woman aged 30 to 39 with COVID-19, enrolled during active disease. CDR3 residues: CASSLGAGGRYGYTF. The DNA for the CDR3 is TGTGCCAGCAGTTTAGGGGCAGGGGGCAGGTATGGCTACACCTTC.